This T cell receptor beta chain was documented in a study of metastatic and nonmetastatic thyroid tumors. TCRdb reassembled clones from the PCR reads with MiXCR. This sample has roughly 46,000 clones; approximately 26% occur once, and the top ten carry about 3.3%. Many counts were recorded for this clone. Each patient came to thyroid surgery without any prior treatment (of any kind). Germline-derived CDR1 and CDR2 are SGHRS and YFSETQ. The V and J ends lost 2 bases and 4 bases, in that order; junction bases with no gene match: 4. The CDR3 covers 16 residues. This TCR was sampled from a male donor with papillary thyroid cancer or a benign thyroid nodule (not recorded which). Some clones in this sample may be carry-over from other donors' samples. The chain links TRBV5-1 to TRBJ2-2, with TRBD2 identical over 11 bases. Sequencing was performed on blood. CDR3 amino acids: CASSLLAGASTGELFF. CDR3 coding DNA: TGCGCCAGCAGCTTACTAGCGGGAGCCTCCACCGGGGAGCTGTTTTTT.